The 22 T cell receptor beta chains below come from one sample, sequenced in a study of blood T cell repertoires in COVID-19. Clones were read by immunoSEQ multiplex PCR, and TCRdb kept only the in-frame ones, dropping some. The data contain roughly 290,000 clones, 85% to 90% of them singletons. Sequencing input: PBMCs or T cells enriched from blood (not recorded which). These receptors all stem from a woman aged 18-29 years with acute COVID-19.

This clone was recorded once. The chain recombines TRBV6-4 with TRBJ2-2; TRBD1 might be the D (6 bases). Germline lookup yields CDR1 MRHNA and CDR2 SNTAGT. Trimming shortened V by 2 bases and J by 0 bases, and 10 bases separated the two germline ends. There are 16 residues in the CDR3. CDR3 amino acids: CASSDRTVSNTGELFF. CDR3 sequence (DNA): TGTGCCAGCAGTGACCGGACAGTTTCGAACACCGGGGAGCTGTTTTTT.

This clone is a singleton in its sample. The chain combines TRBV28 with TRBJ2-7; TRBD2 matches at 13 bases. Germline V gives CDR1 MDHEN, CDR2 SYDVKM. The CDR3 has 14 amino acids. J was trimmed by 8 bases and V by 4 bases; bases with no gene match: 5. CDR3 coding DNA: TGTGCCAGCAGTTCCCCGGGACTAGCGGGAAAGCAGTACTTC. Amino acids: CASSSPGLAGKQYF.

The sample holds one count of this clone. The V gene is TRBV7-9, the J gene TRBJ1-2; 8 bases map to TRBD1. The CDR3 totals 14 residues. With V trimmed by 3 bases and J by 3 bases, 3 bases remained unmatched. Per the germline V gene, CDR1 is SEHNR and CDR2 is FQNEAQ (reference sequence). The CDR3 here is CASSFGQGDYGYTF. The CDR3 nucleotides read TGTGCCAGCAGCTTCGGACAGGGCGACTATGGCTACACCTTC.

V gene TRBV2 combines with J gene TRBJ1-2, with D perhaps matching TRBD1 (5 bases). The V gene lost 5 bases and the J gene lost 2 bases, with 12 bases spanning the gap. The CDR3 is 14 amino acids. Germline V gene data show CDR1 as SNHLY and CDR2 as FYNNEI. CDR3 nucleotide sequence: TGTGCCAGCAGTACCGCGACAGAAAACTATGGCTACACCTTC. Translated, it gives CASSTATENYGYTF.

The chain recombines TRBV5-1 with TRBJ2-1, with TRBD2 matching over 8 bases. Per the germline V gene, CDR1 is SGHRS and CDR2 is YFSETQ. The CDR3 spans 16 residues. Unmatched junction bases numbered 6, after V lost 0 bases and J lost 4 bases. The CDR3 sequence: CASSLAGGEVYNEQFF. The DNA of the CDR3 is TGCGCCAGCAGCTTGGCCGGGGGGGAGGTGTACAATGAGCAGTTCTTC.

The V call is TRBV11-1, the J call TRBJ1-1; tentative D call: TRBD1 (5 bases). The CDR3 runs to 15 residues. Germline assignment: CDR1 SGHAT and CDR2 FQDESV (reference sequence). Trimming removed 2 bases at V and 6 bases at J, with 16 bases between. CDR3: CASSLNTAGKSEAFF. CDR3 DNA: TGTGCCAGCAGCTTAAATACGGCAGGGAAGTCTGAAGCTTTCTTT.

The V call is TRBV28, the J call TRBJ1-4; TRBD1 aligns across 8 bases. V lost 4 bases to trimming and J lost 8 bases; unmatched junction nucleotides: 9. CDR1 and CDR2 from the germline V gene are MDHEN and SYDVKM. The CDR3 spans 15 residues. The CDR3 region is CASSSEDRVGEKLFF. The CDR3 coding sequence is TGTGCCAGCAGTTCCGAGGACAGGGTAGGGGAAAAACTGTTTTTT.

The CDR3, as DNA: TGTGCCAGCAGCTTACGGTCCCCCGGGACAGGGACCGGGGAGCTGTTTTTT. As protein: CASSLRSPGTGTGELFF. The rearrangement joins TRBV7-7 to TRBJ2-2; 9 positions agree with TRBD1. Germline CDR1 SSHAT, CDR2 FNYEAQ (reference sequence). The trim removed 2 bases at V and 5 bases at J, leaving 9 bases unmatched. The CDR3 sequence is 17 residues long.

This sequence joins TRBV3-1 (or the pseudogene TRBV3-2) and TRBJ2-5, with D perhaps matching TRBD1 (6 bases). Deletions cut 4 bases from V and 1 base from J, with 10 bases between. Germline CDR1 LGHDT, CDR2 YNNKEL (reference sequence). This CDR3 contains 14 residues. CDR3 in amino acids: CASSPPDSQETQYF. For the CDR3, the DNA is TGTGCCAGCAGCCCCCCGGACAGCCAAGAGACCCAGTACTTC.

This clone was detected only once. V and J are TRBV19 and TRBJ2-1, with 7 bases that match TRBD1. CDR3 length: 16 amino acids. CDR1 LNHDA and CDR2 SQIVND come from the germline V gene (reference sequence). J was trimmed by 4 bases and V by 3 bases; bases with no gene match: 9. CDR3 in amino acids: CASSMGDRANYNEQFF. CDR3 nucleotide sequence: TGTGCCAGTAGTATGGGAGACAGGGCTAATTACAATGAGCAGTTCTTC.

This chain uses TRBV27 with TRBJ1-1; no clear D gene. The germline V and J ends were trimmed by 3 bases and 5 bases, with 13 bases remaining between them. The CDR3 totals 14 residues. Per germline, CDR1 MNHEY and CDR2 SMNVEV (reference sequence). The CDR3 region is CASSFLGRLTEAFF. CDR3 bases: TGTGCCAGCAGTTTTCTGGGGAGGTTAACTGAAGCTTTCTTT.

In this sample, this clone turned up once. J is TRBJ2-1 and V is TRBV7-2; D is perhaps TRBD2 (6 bases). The CDR3 is made up of 15 amino acids. Per the germline V gene, CDR1 is SGHTA and CDR2 is FQGNSA. The germline V and J ends were trimmed by 5 bases and 12 bases, with 23 bases remaining between them. The CDR3 DNA reads TGTGCCAGCAGCCTATCCGGGACTGGTCGGGTGATGCAGTTCTTC. This gives the protein CASSLSGTGRVMQFF.

The chain links TRBV6-1 to TRBJ2-1; 10 bases align to TRBD1. Germline CDR1 and CDR2: MNHNS and SASEGT. The CDR3 is 15 residues long. V gave up 3 bases and J gave up 5 bases; unmatched junction bases: 4. CDR3 DNA: TGTGCCAGCAGTGAGGGGACAGGGGCCCACAATGAGCAGTTCTTC. Translated: CASSEGTGAHNEQFF.

The CDR3 sequence is CASSRQGENTEAFF. The CDR3 DNA follows: TGTGCCAGCAGCCGGCAGGGCGAGAACACTGAAGCTTTCTTT. The gene calls are TRBV3-1 (or the pseudogene TRBV3-2) and TRBJ1-1; tentative D call: TRBD1 (5 bases). Germline values: CDR1 LGHDT, CDR2 YNNKEL (reference sequence). Trimming removed 4 bases from V and 1 base from J, with 10 bases in between. CDR3 length equals 14 residues.

This chain connects TRBV15 to TRBJ2-6; the match to TRBD1 covers 12 bases. V shed 6 bases and J 0 bases; nucleotides not matched to a gene: 9. CDR1 and CDR2 from the germline V gene are LNHNV and YYDKDF (reference sequence). This CDR3 comprises 19 residues. CDR3: CATSGTGTGGFSGANVLTF. CDR3 sequence (DNA): TGTGCCACCAGTGGGACGGGGACAGGGGGCTTCTCTGGGGCCAACGTCCTGACTTTC.

The V and J genes are TRBV9 and TRBJ2-7; D perhaps matches TRBD1 (5 bases). Trimming cost V 2 bases and J 7 bases, with 16 bases left between them. The CDR3 covers 14 residues. Looked up from germline, CDR1 is SGDLS and CDR2 is YYNGEE. CDR3 DNA sequence: TGTGCCAGCAGCGTTAGGACACTTTCGCGTGAGCAGTACTTC. Encoded protein: CASSVRTLSREQYF.

The V gene is TRBV27, the J gene TRBJ2-7; 7 bases match TRBD2. This CDR3 is 13 amino acids long. Per germline, CDR1 MNHEY and CDR2 SMNVEV (reference sequence). The V and J ends lost 7 bases and 7 bases, in that order; junction bases with no gene match: 10. The CDR3 sequence is CASTTLGGREQYF. In DNA form, the CDR3 reads TGTGCCAGCACTACCCTGGGAGGGAGGGAGCAGTACTTC.

V and J are TRBV5-1 and TRBJ1-2; perhaps TRBD1 as D (6 bases). CDR1 is SGHRS, CDR2 YFSETQ, per germline. This CDR3 is built from 14 residues. V lost 4 bases, J lost 5 bases, and 15 bases lay in between. CDR3 loop: CASSPWDTQYGYTF. The CDR3 nucleotides are TGCGCCAGCAGCCCCTGGGACACCCAATATGGCTACACCTTC. The variable domain in full, with the rest retrieved from reference TRBV5-1 and TRBJ1-2, is KAGVTQTPRYLIKTRGQQVTLSCSPISGHRSVSWYQQTPGQGLQFLFEYFSETQRNKGNFPGRFSGRQFSNSRSEMNVSTLELGDSALYLCASSPWDTQYGYTFGSGTRLTVV.

V is TRBV14 and J is TRBJ2-3; D may be TRBD2 (5 bases). The CDR3 extends over 17 amino acids. The V end lost 0 bases, the J end lost 0 bases, and 13 bases lay between the germline ends. From germline, CDR1 is SGHDN and CDR2 FVKESK. The chain's CDR3 is CASSQDLFGVSTDTQYF. The CDR3 DNA is TGTGCCAGCAGCCAAGATCTTTTCGGGGTTAGCACAGATACGCAGTATTTT.

The V and J genes are TRBV19 and TRBJ1-5; D is possibly TRBD1 (5 bases). This CDR3 contains 15 residues. Germline V CDR1 and CDR2: LNHDA, SQIVND (reference sequence). Trimming took off 5 bases at V and 0 bases at J, with 11 bases between the two ends. The CDR3 bases are TGTGCCAGTAGTCCCAGGGACTCTAGCAATCAGCCCCAGCATTTT. Protein sequence: CASSPRDSSNQPQHF. The full variable domain, rest sourced from reference TRBV19 and TRBJ1-5, is DGGITQSPKYLFRKEGQNVTLSCEQNLNHDAMYWYRQDPGQGLRLIYYSQIVNDFQKGDIAEGYSVSREKKESFPLTVTSAQKNPTAFYLCASSPRDSSNQPQHFGDGTRLSIL.

This clone came up once. The CDR3 coding sequence is TGCGCCAGCAGTACAACAGGTCGGAACTATGGCTACACCTTC. Translating it yields CASSTTGRNYGYTF. The V and J genes are TRBV5-1 and TRBJ1-2; tentative D call: TRBD1 (5 bases). Per germline, CDR1 SGHRS and CDR2 YFSETQ. CDR3 length: 14 residues. The V and J ends lost 5 bases and 2 bases respectively, with 13 bases between them.

The chain recombines TRBV3-1 (or the pseudogene TRBV3-2) with TRBJ2-1, with 7 bases that match TRBD2. This CDR3 is 15 amino acids long. V lost 4 bases to trimming and J lost 8 bases; unmatched junction nucleotides: 11. Germline CDR1 LGHDT, CDR2 YNNKEL (reference sequence). As DNA, the CDR3 is TGTGCCAGCAGCCCGGAAGGCGGGAGAGGGTATGAGCAGTTCTTC. Its translation: CASSPEGGRGYEQFF.